This is a list of T cell receptor beta chains from one sample in a study of Graves' ophthalmopathy and Graves' hyperthyroidism. TCRdb re-called the multiplex PCR reads through MiXCR, storing one row per CDR3 protein. The sample has almost 750,000 distinct CDR3 sequences, 35% to 50% seen once; the top ten hold 40% to 45%. Sequences were obtained from peripheral blood. The source is an adult man with Graves' ophthalmopathy. Both conserved end residues are part of each CDR3. Each record gives: CDR3 protein, CDR3 DNA, V gene, J gene, clone size, D gene. The D gene is left open where the match is weak. The size entry is marked missing in some rows and otherwise reads once, few, many or a size class.

CDR3: CASSVKATGELFF; DNA: TGTGCCAGCAGTGTGAAGGCCACCGGGGAGCTGTTTTTT; V: TRBV2; J: TRBJ2-2; size: few; D: .
CDR3: CATSTGPPGIGGYTF; DNA: TGTGCCACCAGCACGGGACCCCCGGGGATAGGTGGCTACACCTTC; V: TRBV15; J: TRBJ1-2; size: many; D: .
CDR3: CASTSLGQGGEQYF; DNA: TGTGCCAGCACCTCCCTGGGACAGGGTGGCGAGCAGTACTTC; V: TRBV6-5; J: TRBJ2-7; size: few; D: TRBD1
CDR3: CSARASSGDYGYTF; DNA: TGCAGTGCTAGGGCCTCCTCCGGGGACTATGGCTACACCTTC; V: TRBV20-1; J: TRBJ1-2; size: many; D: .
CDR3: CASSSLAGVSNEQFF; DNA: TGTGCCAGCAGCTCACTAGCGGGAGTATCCAATGAGCAGTTCTTC; V: TRBV11-2; J: TRBJ2-1; size: .; D: TRBD2
CDR3: CASSANGLEGHEQYF; DNA: TGTGCCAGCAGCGCAAACGGACTAGAAGGTCACGAGCAGTACTTC; V: TRBV9; J: TRBJ2-7; size: few; D: TRBD2
CDR3: CASSQLWDRGGLGEGYTF; DNA: TGTGCCAGCAGCCAACTTTGGGACAGGGGCGGACTTGGGGAAGGCTACACCTTC; V: TRBV14; J: TRBJ1-2; size: many; D: TRBD1
CDR3: CASSPRDPYTGNCFF; DNA: TGTGCCAGCAGTCCTCGGGACCCATACACCGGGAACTGTTTTTTT; V: TRBV7-4; J: TRBJ2-2; size: once; D: .
CDR3: CASTRAASSYEQYF; DNA: TGTGCCAGCACCCGGGCGGCCAGCTCCTACGAGCAGTACTTC; V: TRBV6-5; J: TRBJ2-7; size: .; D: .
CDR3: CASSDQPASGLQVLTF; DNA: TGTGCCAGCAGTGATCAGCCGGCGTCAGGTCTCCAGGTCCTGACTTTC; V: TRBV10-3; J: TRBJ2-6; size: few; D: .
CDR3: CASSPKAGGGAYGYTF; DNA: TGTGCCAGCAGCCCAAAGGCAGGGGGCGGAGCCTATGGCTACACCTTC; V: TRBV7-2; J: TRBJ1-2; size: few; D: TRBD1
CDR3: CASSLTTGGSYGYTF; DNA: TGTGCCAGCAGCTTAACGACAGGGGGCAGCTATGGCTACACCTTC; V: TRBV7-2; J: TRBJ1-2; size: few; D: TRBD1
CDR3: CASSLAEGQGRNEQYF; DNA: TGCGCCAGCAGCTTGGCGGAGGGACAGGGGAGGAACGAGCAGTACTTC; V: TRBV5-1; J: TRBJ2-7; size: .; D: TRBD1
CDR3: CASSRDRGGTGELFF; DNA: TGTGCCAGCAGCCGCGACAGGGGCGGCACCGGGGAGCTGTTTTTT; V: TRBV7-3; J: TRBJ2-2; size: .; D: TRBD1
CDR3: CASSLNGPDYEQYF; DNA: TGCGCCAGCAGCTTGAATGGACCCGACTACGAGCAGTACTTC; V: TRBV5-1; J: TRBJ2-7; size: once; D: .
CDR3: CASSYTDRAESGYTF; DNA: TGTGCCAGCAGTTACACCGACAGGGCGGAGAGTGGCTACACCTTC; V: TRBV7-2; J: TRBJ1-2; size: .; D: TRBD1
CDR3: CSGATGERHGELFF; DNA: TGCAGTGGGGCGACAGGGGAACGGCACGGGGAGCTGTTTTTT; V: TRBV20-1; J: TRBJ2-2; size: .; D: TRBD1